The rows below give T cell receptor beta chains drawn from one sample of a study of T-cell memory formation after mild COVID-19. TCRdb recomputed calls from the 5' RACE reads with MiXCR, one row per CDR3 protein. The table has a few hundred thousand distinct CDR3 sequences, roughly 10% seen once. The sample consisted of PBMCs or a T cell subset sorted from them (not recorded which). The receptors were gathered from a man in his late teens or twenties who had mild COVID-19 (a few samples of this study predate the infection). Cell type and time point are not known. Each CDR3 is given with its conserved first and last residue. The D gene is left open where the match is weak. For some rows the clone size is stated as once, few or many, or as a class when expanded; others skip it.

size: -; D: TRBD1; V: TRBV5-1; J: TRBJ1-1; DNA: TGCGCCAGCAGCCAACAGGGGATTGGGGACACTGAAGCTTTCTTT; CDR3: CASSQQGIGDTEAFF
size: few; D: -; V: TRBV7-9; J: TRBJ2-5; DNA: TGTGCCAGCAGGCGGCGCGGTGGAACCCAGTACTTC; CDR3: CASRRRGGTQYF
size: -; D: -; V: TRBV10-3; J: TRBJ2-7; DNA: TGTGCCATCAGTGAGTCGACAGGGACTAGCGAGCAGTACTTC; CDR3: CAISESTGTSEQYF
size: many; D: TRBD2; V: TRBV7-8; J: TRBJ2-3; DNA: TGTGCCAGCGTGTTAGCGGGGCTAGATACGCAGTATTTT; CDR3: CASVLAGLDTQYF
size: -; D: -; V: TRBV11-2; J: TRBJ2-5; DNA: TGTGCCAGCAGCTTATATAATCTCGCAGGGACCCAGTACTTC; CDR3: CASSLYNLAGTQYF
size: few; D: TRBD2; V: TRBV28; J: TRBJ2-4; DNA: TGTGCCAGCAGTTCATCGGTGGGGCGGGGGGGAAACATTCAGTACTTC; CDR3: CASSSSVGRGGNIQYF
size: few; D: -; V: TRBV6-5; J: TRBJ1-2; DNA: TGTGCCAGCAGTGGTGGCTATGGCTACACCTTC; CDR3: CASSGGYGYTF
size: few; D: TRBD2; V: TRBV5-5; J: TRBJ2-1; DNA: TGTGCCAGCAGCCCCGGGACTAGCGGGGGGGTAGAGCAGTTCTTC; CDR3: CASSPGTSGGVEQFF
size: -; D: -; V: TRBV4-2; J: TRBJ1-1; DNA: TGTGCCAGCAGCCACGTGTCCCTGATGAACACTGAAGCTTTCTTT; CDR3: CASSHVSLMNTEAFF
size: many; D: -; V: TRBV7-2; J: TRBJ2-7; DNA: TGTGCCAGCAGCCCCTCTGGGGGGAAGTACGAGCAGTACTTC; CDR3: CASSPSGGKYEQYF
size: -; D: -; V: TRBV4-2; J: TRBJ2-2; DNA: TGTGCCAGCAGAACAACCGGGACTTCTAACACCGGGGAGCTGTTTTTT; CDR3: CASRTTGTSNTGELFF
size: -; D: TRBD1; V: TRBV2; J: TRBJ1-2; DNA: TGTGCCAGCAGCGGGACAGGGCGCACACGGGTCACCTTC; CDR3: CASSGTGRTRVTF
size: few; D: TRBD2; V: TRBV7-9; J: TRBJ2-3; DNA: TGTGCCAGCAGCTCAGTCGGGGGGGCAACAGATACGCAGTATTTT; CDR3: CASSSVGGATDTQYF
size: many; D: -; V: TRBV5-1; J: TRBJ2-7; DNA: TGCGCCAGCAGCTTAGAATACGAGCAGTACTTC; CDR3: CASSLEYEQYF
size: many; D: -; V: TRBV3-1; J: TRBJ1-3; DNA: TGTGCCAGCAGCCAAACTTCGGGGCTGTCCGGAAACACCATATATTTT; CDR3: CASSQTSGLSGNTIYF
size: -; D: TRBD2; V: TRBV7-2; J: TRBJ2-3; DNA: TGTGCCAGCAGCTCACTAGCGGGGAACGGGGGTACGCAGTATTTT; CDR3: CASSSLAGNGGTQYF
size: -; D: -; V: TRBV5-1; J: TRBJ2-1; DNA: TGCGCCAGCGTACCTACCATACTTAGCTCCTACAATGAGCAGTTCTTC; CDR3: CASVPTILSSYNEQFF
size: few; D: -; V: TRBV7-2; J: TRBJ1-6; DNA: TGTGCCAGCAGCTTAGATGATAGGGGTAATTCACCCCTCCACTTT; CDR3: CASSLDDRGNSPLHF
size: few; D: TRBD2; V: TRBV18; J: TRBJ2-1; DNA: TGTGCCAGCTCACCACCCTTTAGCGGGGCAAACATTATTGAGCAGTTCTTC; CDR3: CASSPPFSGANIIEQFF
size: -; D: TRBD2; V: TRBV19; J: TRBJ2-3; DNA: TGTGCCAGTCGTAGCGGGGGGGGCCTCGGGCAGTATTTT; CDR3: CASRSGGGLGQYF
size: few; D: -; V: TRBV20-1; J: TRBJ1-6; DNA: TGCAGTGCTAAGGACGGAACTTCACCCCTCCACTTT; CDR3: CSAKDGTSPLHF
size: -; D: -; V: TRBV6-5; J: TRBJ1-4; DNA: TGTGCCAGCAGTTACTCTACAGGGCTAACAGGGGAAAAACTGTTTTTT; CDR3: CASSYSTGLTGEKLFF
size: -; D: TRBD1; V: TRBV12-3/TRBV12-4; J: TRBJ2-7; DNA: TGTGCCAGCAGCTCCCAAGGACAGGGACCCTACGAGCAGTACTTC; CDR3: CASSSQGQGPYEQYF
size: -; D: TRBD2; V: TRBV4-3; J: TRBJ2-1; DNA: TGCGCCAGCAGCCAATACGGGACTAGCGGGAGGAATGAGCGGCAGTTCTTC; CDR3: CASSQYGTSGRNERQFF
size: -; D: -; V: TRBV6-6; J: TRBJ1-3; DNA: TGTGCCAGCCGAGGGGGTACGGTCTCTGGAAACACCATATATTTT; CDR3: CASRGGTVSGNTIYF
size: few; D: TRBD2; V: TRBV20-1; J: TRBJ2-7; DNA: TGCAGTGCTGAGCGGGGGGGATCCTACGAGCAGTACTTC; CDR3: CSAERGGSYEQYF
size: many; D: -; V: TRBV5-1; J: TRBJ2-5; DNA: TGCGCCAGTCGAGAAAGCCAAGAGACCCAGTACTTC; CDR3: CASRESQETQYF
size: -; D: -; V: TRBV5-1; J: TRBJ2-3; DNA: TGCGCCAGCAGCCGCACCTTGGATACGCAGTATTTT; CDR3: CASSRTLDTQYF
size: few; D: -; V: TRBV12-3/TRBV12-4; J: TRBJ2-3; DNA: TGTGCCGGGGCTAGTAGCACAGATACGCAGTATTTT; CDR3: CAGASSTDTQYF
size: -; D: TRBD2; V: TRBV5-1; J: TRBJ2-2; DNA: TGCTCCAGCAGCTCTGGCGGGACTAGGGGTGACACCGGGGAGCTGTTTTTT; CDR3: CSSSSGGTRGDTGELFF
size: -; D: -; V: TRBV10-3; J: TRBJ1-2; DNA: TGTGCCATCAGTGATACTAACTATGGCTACACCTTC; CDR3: CAISDTNYGYTF
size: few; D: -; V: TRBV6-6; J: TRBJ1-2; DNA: TGTGCCAGCAGCCCCACAGGAGGTGAAGGCTACACCTTC; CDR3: CASSPTGGEGYTF
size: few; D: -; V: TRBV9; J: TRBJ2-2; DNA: TGTGCCAGCAGCGTAGTAGGAGGGGGGACCGGGGAGCTGTTTTTT; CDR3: CASSVVGGGTGELFF
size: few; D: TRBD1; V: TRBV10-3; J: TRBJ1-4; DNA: TGTGCCATCGGCACGACAGGGGGCCGGGAAAAACTGTTTTTT; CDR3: CAIGTTGGREKLFF
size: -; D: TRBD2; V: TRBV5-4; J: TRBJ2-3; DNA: TGTGCCAGCAGCTTGGATGGCGGGGGGACCGCAGATACGCAGTATTTT; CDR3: CASSLDGGGTADTQYF
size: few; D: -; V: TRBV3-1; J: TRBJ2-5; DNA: TGTGCCAGCAGCCAAGCTCCTGAGACCCAGTACTTC; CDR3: CASSQAPETQYF
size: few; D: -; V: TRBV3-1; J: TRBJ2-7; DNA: TGTGCCAGCACCAAGACAGGGGAGGGCGAGCAGTACTTC; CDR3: CASTKTGEGEQYF
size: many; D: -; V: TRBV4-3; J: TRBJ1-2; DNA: TGCGCCAGCAGCCACGAACAGGGCTACTATGGCTACACCTTC; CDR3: CASSHEQGYYGYTF
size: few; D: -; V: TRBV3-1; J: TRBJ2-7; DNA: TGTGCCAGCAGCCAAGATCGCGGATCCCAGTACTTC; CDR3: CASSQDRGSQYF
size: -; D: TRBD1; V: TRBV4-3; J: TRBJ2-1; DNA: TGCGCCAGCAGCCAAGATTCGGGGACAGGGCAGTTCTTC; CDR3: CASSQDSGTGQFF
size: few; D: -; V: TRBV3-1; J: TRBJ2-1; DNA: TGTGCCAGCAGCCAAATTCACAATGAGCAGTTCTTC; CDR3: CASSQIHNEQFF
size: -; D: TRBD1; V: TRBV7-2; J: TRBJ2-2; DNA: TGTGCCAGCAGCGACAGGGGAACTAACACCGGGGAGCTGTTTTTT; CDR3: CASSDRGTNTGELFF
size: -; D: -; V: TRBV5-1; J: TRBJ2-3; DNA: TGCGCCAGCAGCACGGGTCAACAAGGCGCAGATACGCAGTATTTT; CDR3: CASSTGQQGADTQYF
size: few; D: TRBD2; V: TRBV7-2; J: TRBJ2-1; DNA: TGTGCCAGCAGCTCCAGATTTAGCGGGGGGAACAATGAGCAGTTCTTC; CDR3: CASSSRFSGGNNEQFF
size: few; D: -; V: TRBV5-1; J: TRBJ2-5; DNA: TGCGCCAGCAGACAGGGCCTTTCGTACCAAGAGACCCAGTACTTC; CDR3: CASRQGLSYQETQYF
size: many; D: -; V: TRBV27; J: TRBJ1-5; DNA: TGTGCCAGCAGCCCCCGCTGGGGCGGGGACGGCAATCAGCCCCAGCATTTT; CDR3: CASSPRWGGDGNQPQHF
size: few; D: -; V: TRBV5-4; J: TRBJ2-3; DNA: TGTGCCAGCAGCCCGTCGGGGGGCTCCCCAGATACGCAGTATTTT; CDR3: CASSPSGGSPDTQYF
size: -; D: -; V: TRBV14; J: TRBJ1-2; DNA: TGTGCCAGCAGCCAATTAACAAACTATGGCTACACCTTC; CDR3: CASSQLTNYGYTF
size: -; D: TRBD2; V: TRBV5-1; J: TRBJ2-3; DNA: TGCGCCAGCAGCTTGCCACTAGCGGGGAGCACAGATACGCAGTATTTT; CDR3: CASSLPLAGSTDTQYF
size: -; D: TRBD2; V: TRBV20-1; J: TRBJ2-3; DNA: TGCAGTGCTGCCCTCCGGGCGGGAGCAAGCACAGATACGCAGTATTTT; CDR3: CSAALRAGASTDTQYF
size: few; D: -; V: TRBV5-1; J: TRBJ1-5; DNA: TGCGCCAGCAGCTTGGGGGGAGTTCACAATCAGCCCCAGCATTTT; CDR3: CASSLGGVHNQPQHF
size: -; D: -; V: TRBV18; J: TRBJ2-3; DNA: TGTGCCAGCTCACCACCGCTCAGCGCGAAGGATACGCAGTATTTT; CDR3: CASSPPLSAKDTQYF
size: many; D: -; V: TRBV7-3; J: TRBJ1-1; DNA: TGTGCCAGCAGCTCTGGAATGAACACTGAAGCTTTCTTT; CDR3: CASSSGMNTEAFF
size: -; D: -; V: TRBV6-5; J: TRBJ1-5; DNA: TGTGCCAGCAGTTACTCGGACGGGATTCCGCATTTT; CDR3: CASSYSDGIPHF
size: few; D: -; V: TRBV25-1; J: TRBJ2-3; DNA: TGTGCCAGCAGTGAATATCTAGGACTAAGGACAGATACGCAGTATTTT; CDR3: CASSEYLGLRTDTQYF
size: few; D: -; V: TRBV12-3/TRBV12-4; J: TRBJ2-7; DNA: TGTGCCAGCAAGCGCAGTGGCTCCTACGAGCAGTACTTC; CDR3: CASKRSGSYEQYF
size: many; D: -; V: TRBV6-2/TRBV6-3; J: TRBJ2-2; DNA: TGTGCCAGCAGTTACACTGAGGGGTTGACCGGGGAGCTGTTTTTT; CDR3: CASSYTEGLTGELFF